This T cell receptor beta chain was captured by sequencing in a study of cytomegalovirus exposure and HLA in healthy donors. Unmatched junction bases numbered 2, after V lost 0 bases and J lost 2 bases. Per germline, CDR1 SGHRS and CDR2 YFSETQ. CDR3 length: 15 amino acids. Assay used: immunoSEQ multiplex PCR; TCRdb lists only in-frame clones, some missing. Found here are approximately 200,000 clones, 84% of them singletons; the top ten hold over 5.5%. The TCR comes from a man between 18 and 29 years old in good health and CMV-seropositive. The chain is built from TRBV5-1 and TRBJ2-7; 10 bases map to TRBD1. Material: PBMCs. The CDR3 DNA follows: TGCGCCAGCAGCTTGGGACAGGGGGCGGCCTACGAGCAGTACTTC. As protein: CASSLGQGAAYEQYF. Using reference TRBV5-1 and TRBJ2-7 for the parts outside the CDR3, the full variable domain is KAGVTQTPRYLIKTRGQQVTLSCSPISGHRSVSWYQQTPGQGLQFLFEYFSETQRNKGNFPGRFSGRQFSNSRSEMNVSTLELGDSALYLCASSLGQGAAYEQYFGPGTRLTVT.